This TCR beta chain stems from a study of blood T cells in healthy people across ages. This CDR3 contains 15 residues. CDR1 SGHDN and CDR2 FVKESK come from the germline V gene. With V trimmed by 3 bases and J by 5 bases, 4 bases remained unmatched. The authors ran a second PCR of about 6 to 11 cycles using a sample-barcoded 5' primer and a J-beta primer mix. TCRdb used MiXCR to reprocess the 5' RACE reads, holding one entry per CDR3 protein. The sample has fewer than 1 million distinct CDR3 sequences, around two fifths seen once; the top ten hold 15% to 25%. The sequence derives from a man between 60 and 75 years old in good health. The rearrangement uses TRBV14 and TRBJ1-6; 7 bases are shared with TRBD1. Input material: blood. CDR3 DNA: TGTGCCAGCAGCCAGTTGACAGGGAATAATTCACCCCTCCACTTT. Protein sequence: CASSQLTGNNSPLHF.